These 21 T cell receptor beta chains came from one sample sequenced in a study of early T cells in non-severe SARS-CoV-2 infection. TCRdb re-called the 5' RACE reads through MiXCR, storing one row per CDR3 protein. Found here are approximately 65,000 distinct CDR3 sequences, about an eighth of them singletons; the top ten hold roughly 4.2%. Sequenced material: whole blood. The receptors were sampled from an adult who was a healthcare worker with PCR-confirmed SARS-CoV-2 infection or an uninfected control (not recorded which).

This clonotype was seen a handful of times. The chain recombines TRBV5-5 with TRBJ1-1; tentatively, D is TRBD1 (6 bases). V gave up 4 bases and J gave up 0 bases, with 16 bases separating them. The CDR3 runs 16 residues. From germline, CDR1 is SGHKS and CDR2 YYEKEE (reference sequence). The CDR3 spells CASSGAGTQMNTEAFF. The CDR3 DNA reads TGTGCCAGCAGCGGGGCGGGGACACAAATGAACACTGAAGCTTTCTTT.

The table lists this clonotype with many counts. The rearrangement links TRBV12-3 or TRBV12-4 to TRBJ2-5; 10 bases agree with TRBD2. The CDR3 runs to 15 residues. With V trimmed by 3 bases and J by 4 bases, 5 bases remained unmatched. The CDR3 protein is CASSFRTSGGETQYF. The CDR3 coding sequence is TGTGCCAGCAGTTTTAGGACTAGCGGAGGAGAGACCCAGTACTTC.

The CDR3 nucleotides are TGCAGTGCTAGAGATCCCCGGGGCACAGATACGCAGTATTTT. It yields the protein CSARDPRGTDTQYF. The chain combines TRBV20-1 with TRBJ2-3, with D unresolved. This CDR3 contains 14 residues. With 0 bases removed from V and 1 base from J, the gap between germline ends came to 8 bases. Germline assignment: CDR1 DFQATT and CDR2 SNEGSKA (reference sequence).

The table lists this clonotype with many counts. J is TRBJ2-1 and V is TRBV19; tentative D call: TRBD1 (6 bases). V lost 5 bases to trimming and J lost 4 bases, with 12 bases between them. CDR3 size: 14 residues. The germline V gene has CDR1 LNHDA and CDR2 SQIVND (reference sequence). Here the CDR3 DNA reads TGTGCCAGTAGTCCGGGACAAAGTTACAATGAGCAGTTCTTC. Translating gives CASSPGQSYNEQFF.

This clonotype was seen more than once but under ten times. The chain employs TRBV5-4 and TRBJ2-2; 12 nucleotides line up with TRBD2. Looked up from germline, CDR1 is SGHNT and CDR2 is YYREEE (reference sequence). With 1 base clipped from V and 3 bases from J, the junction kept 1 base outside the gene matches. The CDR3 consists of 16 residues. Here the CDR3 reads CASSLTSGGYTGELFF. CDR3 coding DNA: TGTGCCAGCAGCTTGACTAGCGGGGGGTACACCGGGGAGCTGTTTTTT. Complete variable domain (other parts from reference TRBV5-4 and TRBJ2-2): ETGVTQSPTHLIKTRGQQVTLRCSSQSGHNTVSWYQQALGQGPQFIFQYYREEENGRGNFPPRFSGLQFPNYSSELNVNALELDDSALYLCASSLTSGGYTGELFFGEGSRLTVL.

This clonotype was counted at least ten times. The chain couples TRBV7-2 to TRBJ2-6, with D hard to call. The ends were cut back, 5 bases at V and 4 bases at J, with 6 bases in the middle. CDR3 size: 13 residues. Germline V gene lookup returns CDR1 SGHTA and CDR2 FQGNSA. The CDR3 sequence is CASSDAGANVLTF. CDR3 nucleotide sequence: TGTGCCAGCAGCGACGCCGGGGCCAACGTCCTGACTTTC.

This clonotype was found many times. This chain joins TRBV29-1 and TRBJ2-1; 12 bases match TRBD2. From germline, CDR1 is SQVTM and CDR2 ANQGSEA. The J segment lost 9 bases and the V segment lost 7 bases, leaving 13 bases of the junction unmatched. The CDR3 length is 15 residues. This CDR3 is CSARLAGALFGEQFF. The DNA for the CDR3 is TGCAGCGCGAGACTAGCGGGGGCCCTATTCGGTGAGCAGTTCTTC.

This clonotype was found a few times. The V call is TRBV12-5, the J call TRBJ2-4; weak D call: TRBD2 (6 bases). Germline V gives CDR1 LGHNT, CDR2 FRNRAP. Between the trimmed V and J ends, which lost 1 base and 7 bases, there was a span of 11 bases. The CDR3 sequence is 14 residues long. The CDR3 loop is CASGLAHLANIQYF. CDR3 coding DNA: TGTGCTAGTGGTTTGGCACACCTAGCGAACATTCAGTACTTC.

This clonotype was recorded many times. The chain joins TRBV11-2 to TRBJ2-7; D is possibly TRBD1 or TRBD2 (5 bases each). The CDR3 sequence is 15 residues long. Trimming pared 6 bases from V and 7 bases from J, leaving 22 bases between. The V gene's germline CDR1 is SGHAT and CDR2 FQNNGV. The CDR3 coding sequence is TGTGCCAGCAGTCCAATGGCGCAGGGCTCGGGAGAGCAGTACTTC. The encoded protein is CASSPMAQGSGEQYF.

In this sample, this clonotype turned up a few times. The J gene is TRBJ1-1, the V gene TRBV12-3 or TRBV12-4, with D unresolved. Trimming stripped 6 bases from V and 10 bases from J, with 12 bases between. The CDR3 sequence is 11 residues long. The CDR3 DNA sequence: TGTGCCAGCAGGGCCGCGGGAAGAGCTTTCTTT. Translation gives CASRAAGRAFF.

This chain links TRBV7-6 with TRBJ2-1, with 8 bases matching TRBD1. The germline V gene has CDR1 SGHVS and CDR2 FNYEAQ. The V segment lost 7 bases and the J segment 10 bases; nucleotides outside the gene matches: 12. The CDR3 is 14 amino acids. CDR3 loop: CASTPGTGGFEQFF. CDR3 bases: TGTGCCAGCACCCCCGGGACAGGTGGATTCGAGCAGTTCTTC.

The genes are TRBV3-1 and TRBJ1-1; no reliable D call. V was cut by 3 bases and J by 10 bases, with 12 bases left in between. This CDR3 comprises 12 residues. Germline lookup yields CDR1 LGHDT and CDR2 YNNKEL (reference sequence). This CDR3 reads CASSHTTRGAFF. The CDR3 DNA reads as TGTGCCAGCAGCCACACCACCCGCGGAGCTTTCTTT.

This clonotype was seen only a few times. The chain combines TRBV6-6 with TRBJ2-7; either TRBD1 or TRBD2 may supply D (5 bases each). The V gene's germline CDR1 is MNHNY and CDR2 SVGAGI (reference sequence). V was clipped by 4 bases and J by 2 bases, with 9 bases between them. The CDR3 extends over 13 amino acids. CDR3 DNA sequence: TGTGCCAGCAGTTGGGACCGCCCCTACGAGCAGTACTTC. This gives the protein CASSWDRPYEQYF.

A few counts support this clonotype. The gene calls are TRBV4-1 and TRBJ1-2; TRBD1 matches at 7 bases. Germline V gene lookup returns CDR1 MGHRA and CDR2 YSYEKL. Germline trimming cut 4 bases from V and 5 bases from J; bases unmatched to any gene: 7. The CDR3 has 14 amino acids. The CDR3 here is CASSPWTGPYGYTF. The DNA for the CDR3 is TGCGCCAGCAGCCCCTGGACAGGCCCTTATGGCTACACCTTC.

This clonotype has a count of ten or more. The chain carries TRBV2 and TRBJ2-7; 11 bases match TRBD2. Trimming cost V 6 bases and J 3 bases; bases outside gene matches: 4. This CDR3 spans 14 amino acids. The V gene's germline CDR1 is SNHLY and CDR2 FYNNEI. CDR3 in amino acids: CASRIAGGIYEQYF. The CDR3, as DNA: TGTGCCAGCAGGATAGCGGGGGGGATCTACGAGCAGTACTTC. Complete variable domain (other parts from reference TRBV2 and TRBJ2-7): EPEVTQTPSHQVTQMGQEVILRCVPISNHLYFYWYRQILGQKVEFLVSFYNNEISEKSEIFDDQFSVERPDGSNFTLKIRSTKLEDSAMYFCASRIAGGIYEQYFGPGTRLTVT.

This clonotype was picked up many times. The J gene is TRBJ1-5, the V gene TRBV5-5; D is unclear. This CDR3 is built from 15 residues. CDR1 is SGHKS and CDR2 is YYEKEE in the germline V gene (reference sequence). Trimming stripped 0 bases from V and 4 bases from J, with 11 bases between. The chain's CDR3 is CASSLEDRRNQPQHF. The CDR3 DNA sequence: TGTGCCAGCAGCTTGGAGGATCGTAGGAATCAGCCCCAGCATTTT.

The V and J genes are TRBV5-4 and TRBJ1-2; TRBD1 is a possible D gene (5 bases). CDR3 length equals 16 residues. Looked up from germline, CDR1 is SGHNT and CDR2 is YYREEE (reference sequence). V was cut by 1 base and J by 9 bases, with 22 bases left in between. CDR3 in amino acids: CASSLPTGTMTGSYTF. In nucleotides, the CDR3 is TGTGCCAGCAGCTTGCCCACCGGGACTATGACCGGTAGCTACACCTTC.

The chain is built from TRBV5-1 and TRBJ2-7; 8 bases map to TRBD1. Per the germline V gene, CDR1 is SGHRS and CDR2 is YFSETQ. J lost 5 bases, V lost 4 bases, and 8 bases had no gene match. This CDR3 is 14 amino acids long. CDR3: CASSRSTGADEQYF. Here the CDR3 DNA reads TGCGCCAGCAGCCGATCGACAGGGGCGGACGAGCAGTACTTC.

This clonotype was counted at least ten times. This chain joins TRBV20-1 and TRBJ2-3; D ambiguous. V lost 1 base and J 6 bases, leaving 17 bases between the germline ends. Germline-derived CDR1 and CDR2 are DFQATT and SNEGSKA (reference sequence). This CDR3 comprises 15 residues. The CDR3 DNA reads as TGCAGTGCTAGAGGGCGCGGCCCGGCCCGGGATACGCAGTATTTT. It translates to CSARGRGPARDTQYF.

This clonotype was seen repeatedly, ten times or more. The chain combines TRBV27 with TRBJ1-4; D might be TRBD1 (5 bases). The CDR3 is 16 amino acids. Between the trimmed V and J ends, which lost 6 bases and 1 base, there was a span of 15 bases. CDR1 and CDR2 (germline): MNHEY, SMNVEV (reference sequence). The CDR3 protein is CASSPSLRETNEKLFF. The CDR3 nucleotides read TGTGCCAGCAGCCCATCCCTCAGGGAAACTAATGAAAAACTGTTTTTT.

This clonotype was seen a handful of times. V usage is TRBV29-1 and J usage is TRBJ1-1, with D uncertain. This CDR3 contains 12 residues. CDR1 SQVTM and CDR2 ANQGSEA come from the germline V gene. V was clipped by 5 bases and J by 3 bases, with 10 bases between them. The DNA for the CDR3 is TGCAGCGTTCTCCCGGGAGACACTGAAGCTTTCTTT. Its translation is CSVLPGDTEAFF. Full variable domain (remainder filled in from reference TRBV29-1 and TRBJ1-1): SAVISQKPSRDICQRGTSLTIQCQVDSQVTMMFWYRQQPGQSLTLIATANQGSEATYESGFVIDKFPISRPNLTFSTLTVSNMSPEDSSIYLCSVLPGDTEAFFGQGTRLTVV.